A single sample gave rise to the 2 T cell receptor beta chains below, sequenced in a study of T cells in Graves' hyperthyroidism and ophthalmopathy. TCR beta CDR3 region amplification was performed from RNA transcripts. HTBI primers were employed in a first-round RT-PCR of the TCR CDR3. TCRdb redid the calling of the multiplex PCR reads with MiXCR, one entry per CDR3 protein. The data contain 500,000 to 600,000 distinct CDR3 sequences, 16% of them singletons. The sample comprised blood. The receptors come from a woman between 18 and 29 years old with Graves' hyperthyroidism.

This sequence joins TRBV19 and TRBJ1-1; 11 bases fit TRBD1. Germline lookup yields CDR1 LNHDA and CDR2 SQIVND (reference sequence). This CDR3 is 16 amino acids long. Trimming removed 4 bases from V and 1 base from J; junction bases left unmatched: 5. In nucleotides, the CDR3 is TGTGCCAGTAGTACTACCGGGACAGGGGGGAACACTGAAGCTTTCTTT. This encodes CASSTTGTGGNTEAFF.

Only a few counts were recorded for this clonotype. The V call is TRBV15, the J call TRBJ2-7; 9 bases line up with TRBD1. Germline CDR1 reads LNHNV; CDR2 reads YYDKDF (reference sequence). V dropped 5 bases and J dropped 5; count of bases not matched to a gene: 7. This CDR3 contains 14 residues. The CDR3 spells CATSGGTGIDEQYF. In nucleotides, the CDR3 is TGTGCCACCAGCGGGGGGACAGGGATCGACGAGCAGTACTTC.